This TCR beta chain was observed in a study of identical twins' blood T cells. This CDR3 is 15 amino acids long. Germline CDR1 SGHTA, CDR2 FQGNSA. The ends lost 5 bases at V and 4 bases at J; junction bases unmatched: 8. TCRdb reprocessed the 5' RACE reads with MiXCR, giving one entry per CDR3 protein. The sample shows 300,000 to 450,000 distinct CDR3 sequences, 28% of them seen only once. This clonotype has a count of ten or more. The receptor comes from a woman aged 18-50 years in good health. This rearrangement joins TRBV7-2 to TRBJ1-5, with TRBD1 identical over 7 bases. The specimen was PBMCs. The CDR3 nucleotides read TGTGCCAGCAGCGTACAACGGGACAGAAATCAGCCCCAGCATTTT. Translated: CASSVQRDRNQPQHF.